This is a list of T cell receptor beta chains from one sample in a study of vaccination effects on CD4 cells after COVID-19. Profiling relied on immunoSEQ multiplex PCR, and the TCRdb table lists in-frame clones only, not all of them. The data contain over 45,000 clones, approximately 70% of them singletons. Their antigens are not known. Sequenced here: CD4+ T cells from PBMCs cultured without peptide, sampled before COVID-19 vaccination. The receptors were gathered from a human donor who received a COVID-19 vaccine. The CDR3 runs from the conserved cysteine through the conserved F or W. The order of the fields is J gene, D gene, V gene, clone size, CDR3 protein, CDR3 DNA. The D gene is left open where the match is weak. Expanded clones are given a class, and other clones once, few, many or no size at all.

J: TRBJ2-7
D: -
V: TRBV30
size: -
CDR3: CACPRGRNEQYF
DNA: TGTGCCTGCCCTAGGGGGAGGAACGAGCAGTACTTC

J: TRBJ1-1
D: -
V: TRBV7-3
size: -
CDR3: CASSLMAMNTEAFF
DNA: TGTGCCAGCAGCTTAATGGCCATGAACACTGAAGCTTTCTTT

J: TRBJ1-2
D: -
V: TRBV28
size: -
CDR3: CASSLSGVSYGYTF
DNA: TGTGCCAGCAGTTTATCAGGGGTTTCCTATGGCTACACCTTC

J: TRBJ1-2
D: TRBD1
V: TRBV6-2/TRBV6-3
size: -
CDR3: CASSYRDRDFTF
DNA: TGTGCCAGCAGTTACCGGGACAGAGACTTCACCTTC

J: TRBJ1-1
D: -
V: TRBV7-2
size: -
CDR3: CASSLQGWNTEAFF
DNA: TGTGCCAGCAGCTTGCAGGGCTGGAACACTGAAGCTTTCTTT

J: TRBJ2-1
D: TRBD2
V: TRBV4-2
size: -
CDR3: CASSQDSSGNGNEQFF
DNA: TGTGCCAGCAGCCAAGACTCTAGCGGGAATGGTAATGAGCAGTTCTTC

J: TRBJ2-2
D: -
V: TRBV5-4
size: few
CDR3: CAVSGFGNTGELFF
DNA: TGTGCCGTTTCGGGTTTCGGGAACACCGGGGAGCTGTTTTTT

J: TRBJ2-5
D: -
V: TRBV10-3
size: -
CDR3: CAINTGYGETQYF
DNA: TGTGCCATCAATACAGGGTATGGGGAGACCCAGTACTTC

J: TRBJ1-4
D: TRBD1
V: TRBV2
size: -
CDR3: CASRPGQGSGKLFF
DNA: TGTGCCAGCAGGCCGGGACAGGGATCTGGAAAACTGTTTTTT

J: TRBJ1-2
D: -
V: TRBV2
size: -
CDR3: CASVSGPTSRGGTF
DNA: TGTGCCAGCGTTTCAGGGCCGACTTCTAGAGGGGGGACCTTC

J: TRBJ2-1
D: -
V: TRBV3-1/TRBV3-2
size: -
CDR3: CASSQGLGSSYNEQFF
DNA: TGTGCCAGCAGCCAAGGGCTCGGGAGCTCCTACAATGAGCAGTTCTTC

J: TRBJ2-3
D: -
V: TRBV14
size: -
CDR3: CASSRHIPSPTDTQYF
DNA: TGTGCCAGCAGCCGACACATCCCAAGTCCCACAGATACGCAGTATTTT

J: TRBJ2-7
D: -
V: TRBV3-1/TRBV3-2
size: -
CDR3: CASTSGTGPYEQYF
DNA: TGTGCCAGCACATCCGGGACGGGACCCTACGAGCAGTACTTC

J: TRBJ2-3
D: TRBD2
V: TRBV2
size: -
CDR3: CASRGGLAGGGDTQYF
DNA: TGTGCCAGCAGGGGGGGACTAGCGGGCGGAGGGGATACGCAGTATTTT

J: TRBJ2-2
D: -
V: TRBV5-4
size: -
CDR3: CASSLFVRPRSAGGELFF
DNA: TGTGCCAGCAGCCTCTTCGTCCGGCCCCGATCCGCCGGCGGGGAGCTGTTTTTT

J: TRBJ1-1
D: -
V: TRBV9
size: -
CDR3: CASSEQAGTEAFF
DNA: TGTGCCAGCAGCGAACAGGCGGGCACTGAAGCTTTCTTT